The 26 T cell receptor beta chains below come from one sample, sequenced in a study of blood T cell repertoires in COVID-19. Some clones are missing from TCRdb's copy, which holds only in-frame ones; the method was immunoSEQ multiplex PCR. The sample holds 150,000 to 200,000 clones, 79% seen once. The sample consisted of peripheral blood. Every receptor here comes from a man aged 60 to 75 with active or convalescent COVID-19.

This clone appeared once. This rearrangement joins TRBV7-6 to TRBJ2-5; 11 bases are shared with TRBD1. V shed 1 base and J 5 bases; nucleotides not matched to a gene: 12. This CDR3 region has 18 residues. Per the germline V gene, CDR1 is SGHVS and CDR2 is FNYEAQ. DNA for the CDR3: TGTGCCAGCAGCTTAGTGAGCCGGGACAGGGGGGATGATGAGACCCAGTACTTC. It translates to CASSLVSRDRGDDETQYF.

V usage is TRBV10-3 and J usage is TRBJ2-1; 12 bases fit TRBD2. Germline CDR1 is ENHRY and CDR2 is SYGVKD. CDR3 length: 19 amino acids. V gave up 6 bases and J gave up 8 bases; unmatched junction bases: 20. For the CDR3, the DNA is TGTGCCATCAGCTCAACCGGACAGGGCGCTAGCGGGAGGGGCCATGAGCAGTTCTTC. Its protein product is CAISSTGQGASGRGHEQFF.

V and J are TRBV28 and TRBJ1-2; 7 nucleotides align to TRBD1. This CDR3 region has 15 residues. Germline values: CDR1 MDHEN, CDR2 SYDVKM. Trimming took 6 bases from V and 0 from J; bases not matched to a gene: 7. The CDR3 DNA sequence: TGTGCCAGCAGCGGGACAGCTAAAGCTAACTATGGCTACACCTTC. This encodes CASSGTAKANYGYTF.

The CDR3 DNA reads as TGTGCTAGTGGTTCGACGGGACTAGCGGGAGGGCCTTACAGGGACAATGAGCAGTTCTTC. Translating gives CASGSTGLAGGPYRDNEQFF. The chain joins TRBV12-5 to TRBJ2-1, with 16 nucleotides matching TRBD2. Germline CDR1 LGHNT, CDR2 FRNRAP. This CDR3 contains 20 residues. J lost 5 bases, V lost 4 bases, and 14 bases had no gene match.

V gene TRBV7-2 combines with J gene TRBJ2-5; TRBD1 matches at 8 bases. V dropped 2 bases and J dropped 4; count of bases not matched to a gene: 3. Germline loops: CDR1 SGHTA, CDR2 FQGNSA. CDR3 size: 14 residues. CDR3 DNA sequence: TGTGCCAGCAGCTTAAGGGACAGGAGAGAGACCCAGTACTTC. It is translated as CASSLRDRRETQYF.

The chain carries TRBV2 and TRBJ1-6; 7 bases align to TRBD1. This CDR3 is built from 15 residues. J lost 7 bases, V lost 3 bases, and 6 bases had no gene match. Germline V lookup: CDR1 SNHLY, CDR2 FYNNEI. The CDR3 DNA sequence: TGTGCCAGCAGTGAGCGGCAGGGGGAAAATTCACCCCTCCACTTT. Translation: CASSERQGENSPLHF. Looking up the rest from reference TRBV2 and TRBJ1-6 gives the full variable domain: EPEVTQTPSHQVTQMGQEVILRCVPISNHLYFYWYRQILGQKVEFLVSFYNNEISEKSEIFDDQFSVERPDGSNFTLKIRSTKLEDSAMYFCASSERQGENSPLHFGNGTRLTVT.

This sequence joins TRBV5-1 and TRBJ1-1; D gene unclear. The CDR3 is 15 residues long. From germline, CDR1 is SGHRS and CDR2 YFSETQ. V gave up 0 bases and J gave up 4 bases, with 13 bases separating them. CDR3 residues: CASSLEGGLGTEAFF. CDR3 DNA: TGCGCCAGCAGCTTGGAAGGAGGGTTGGGCACTGAAGCTTTCTTT.

The CDR3 protein is CASSLAGFGELFF. DNA of the CDR3: TGTGCCAGCAGCTTAGCGGGGTTTGGAGAGCTGTTTTTT. The J gene is TRBJ2-2, the V gene TRBV11-2; maybe TRBD2 (5 bases). This CDR3 region has 13 residues. CDR1 and CDR2 from the germline V gene are SGHAT and FQNNGV. The germline V and J ends were trimmed by 1 base and 11 bases, with 11 bases remaining between them.

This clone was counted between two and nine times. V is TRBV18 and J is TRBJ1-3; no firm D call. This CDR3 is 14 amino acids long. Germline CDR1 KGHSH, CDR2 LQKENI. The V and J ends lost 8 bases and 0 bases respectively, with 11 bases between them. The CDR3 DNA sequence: TGTGCCAGCCTCCATCCGGGCTCTGGAAACACCATATATTTT. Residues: CASLHPGSGNTIYF.

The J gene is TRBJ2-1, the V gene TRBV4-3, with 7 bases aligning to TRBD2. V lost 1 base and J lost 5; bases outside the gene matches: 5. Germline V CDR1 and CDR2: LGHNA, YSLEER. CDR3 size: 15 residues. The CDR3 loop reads CASSQVWLADNEQFF. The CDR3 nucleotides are TGCGCCAGCAGCCAAGTTTGGCTAGCGGACAATGAGCAGTTCTTC.

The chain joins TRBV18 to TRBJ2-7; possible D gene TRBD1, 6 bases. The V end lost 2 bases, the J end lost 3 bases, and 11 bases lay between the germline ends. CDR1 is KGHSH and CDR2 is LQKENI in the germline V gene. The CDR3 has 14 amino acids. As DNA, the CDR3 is TGTGCCAGCTCACCAAAGACGGACAGCTACGAGCAGTACTTC. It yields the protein CASSPKTDSYEQYF.

The CDR3 loop is CASSSRDIWTSGAPGTQYF. CDR3 coding DNA: TGTGCCAGCAGTTCGAGGGACATCTGGACTAGCGGAGCTCCGGGAACGCAGTATTTT. V gene TRBV7-9 combines with J gene TRBJ2-3; 10 positions match TRBD2. The trim removed 6 bases at V and 9 bases at J, leaving 24 bases unmatched. The CDR3 contains 19 residues. From germline, CDR1 is SEHNR and CDR2 FQNEAQ (reference sequence).

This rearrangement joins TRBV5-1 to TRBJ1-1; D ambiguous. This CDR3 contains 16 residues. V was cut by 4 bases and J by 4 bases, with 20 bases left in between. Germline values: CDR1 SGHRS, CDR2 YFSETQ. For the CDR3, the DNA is TGCGCCAGCAGCCTCTCCCCCCTGAGCCGGGGCACTGAAGCTTTCTTT. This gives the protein CASSLSPLSRGTEAFF.

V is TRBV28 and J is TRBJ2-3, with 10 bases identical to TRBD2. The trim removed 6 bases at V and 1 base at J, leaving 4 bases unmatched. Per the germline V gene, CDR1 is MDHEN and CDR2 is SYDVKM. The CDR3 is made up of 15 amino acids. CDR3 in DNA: TGTGCCAGCAGCTCTAGCGGGAGCCGCACAGATACGCAGTATTTT. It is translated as CASSSSGSRTDTQYF.

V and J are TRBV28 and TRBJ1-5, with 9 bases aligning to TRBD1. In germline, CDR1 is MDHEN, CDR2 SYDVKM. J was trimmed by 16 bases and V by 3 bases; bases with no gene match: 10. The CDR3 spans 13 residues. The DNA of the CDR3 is TGTGCCAGCAGTTTCCCCGACAGGGGGTCCGAACATTTT. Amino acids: CASSFPDRGSEHF.

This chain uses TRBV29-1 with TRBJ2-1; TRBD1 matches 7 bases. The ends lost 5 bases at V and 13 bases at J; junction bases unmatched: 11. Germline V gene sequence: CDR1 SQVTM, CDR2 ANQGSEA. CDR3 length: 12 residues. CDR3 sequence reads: CSVLGGDRDQFF. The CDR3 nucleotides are TGCAGCGTTTTGGGTGGTGACAGGGATCAGTTCTTC.

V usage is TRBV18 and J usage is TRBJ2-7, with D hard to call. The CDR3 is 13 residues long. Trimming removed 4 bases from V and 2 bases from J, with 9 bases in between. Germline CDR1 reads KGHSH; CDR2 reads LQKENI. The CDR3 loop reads CASSQGDTYEQYF. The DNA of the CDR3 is TGTGCCAGCTCACAAGGAGATACCTACGAGCAGTACTTC.

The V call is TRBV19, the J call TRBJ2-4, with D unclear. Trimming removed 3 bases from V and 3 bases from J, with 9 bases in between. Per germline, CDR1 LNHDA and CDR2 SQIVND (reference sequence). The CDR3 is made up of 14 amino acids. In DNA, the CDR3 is TGTGCCAGTAGTATCCCAGGAAACAAAAACATTCAGTACTTC. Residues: CASSIPGNKNIQYF.

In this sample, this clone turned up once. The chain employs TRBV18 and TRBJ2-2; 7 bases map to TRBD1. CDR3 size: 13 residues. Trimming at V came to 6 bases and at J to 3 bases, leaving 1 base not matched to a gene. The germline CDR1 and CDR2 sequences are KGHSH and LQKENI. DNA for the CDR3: TGTGCCAGCTCCGGGACAGACACCGGGGAGCTGTTTTTT. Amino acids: CASSGTDTGELFF.

The CDR3 protein is CASSSGTRSGDTQYF. CDR3 nucleotides: TGTGCCAGTAGTTCGGGAACTCGGAGCGGAGATACGCAGTATTTT. This chain links TRBV19 with TRBJ2-3, with TRBD2 as a possible D gene (5 bases). CDR3 size: 15 residues. V shed 5 bases and J shed 5 bases, with 17 bases lying between them. Germline CDR1 LNHDA, CDR2 SQIVND (reference sequence).

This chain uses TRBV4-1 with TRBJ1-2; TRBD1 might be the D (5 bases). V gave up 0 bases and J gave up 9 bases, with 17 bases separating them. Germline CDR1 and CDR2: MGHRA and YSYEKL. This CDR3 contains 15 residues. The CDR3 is CASSQEIGRVSSYTF. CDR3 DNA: TGCGCCAGCAGCCAAGAAATAGGCAGGGTCAGTAGCTACACCTTC.

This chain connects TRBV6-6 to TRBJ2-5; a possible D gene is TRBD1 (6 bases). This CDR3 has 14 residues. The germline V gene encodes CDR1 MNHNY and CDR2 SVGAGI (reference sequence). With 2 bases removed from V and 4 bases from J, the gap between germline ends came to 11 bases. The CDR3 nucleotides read TGTGCCAGCAGTTACGGGGGCGGACCAGAGACCCAGTACTTC. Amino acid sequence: CASSYGGGPETQYF.

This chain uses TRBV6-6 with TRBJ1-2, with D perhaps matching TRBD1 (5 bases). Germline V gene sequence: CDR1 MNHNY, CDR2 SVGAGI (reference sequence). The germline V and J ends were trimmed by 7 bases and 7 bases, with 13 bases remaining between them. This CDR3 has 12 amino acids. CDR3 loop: CASNGGTGGYTF. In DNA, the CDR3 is TGTGCCAGCAACGGCGGGACTGGTGGCTACACCTTC.

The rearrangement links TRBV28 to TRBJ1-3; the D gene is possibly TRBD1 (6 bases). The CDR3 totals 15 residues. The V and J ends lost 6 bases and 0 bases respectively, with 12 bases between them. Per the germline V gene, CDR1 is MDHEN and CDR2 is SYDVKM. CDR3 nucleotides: TGTGCCAGCAGGTCCGGGACATACTCTGGAAACACCATATATTTT. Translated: CASRSGTYSGNTIYF.

CDR3 protein: CASRGASGTEAFF. The CDR3 DNA is TGTGCCAGCCGAGGAGCCTCGGGCACTGAAGCTTTCTTT. This sequence joins TRBV3-1 (or the pseudogene TRBV3-2) and TRBJ1-1; no definite D call. Between the trimmed V and J ends, which lost 8 bases and 4 bases, there was a span of 14 bases. CDR3 length: 13 amino acids. Germline lookup yields CDR1 LGHDT and CDR2 YNNKEL (reference sequence).

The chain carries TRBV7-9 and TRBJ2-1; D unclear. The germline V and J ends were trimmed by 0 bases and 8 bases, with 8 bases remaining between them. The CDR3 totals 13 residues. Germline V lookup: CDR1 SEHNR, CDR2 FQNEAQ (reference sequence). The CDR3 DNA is TGTGCCAGCAGCTTAGCAGTGATAGATGAGCAGTTCTTC. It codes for CASSLAVIDEQFF.